This TCR beta chain was sequenced in a study of shared clonotypes between healthy human individuals. Overall study results and limits: In this cohort, only blood was sampled, and tissue repertoires likely differ.

This CDR3 region has 15 residues. Germline values: CDR1 MNHNS, CDR2 SASEGT. Trimming stripped 1 base from V and 7 bases from J, with 16 bases between. In its sample, this clone was seen many times. Its antigen is as yet unknown. CD4+ cell separation produced CD45RA+ naive and CD45RA-negative memory subsets. The method was immunoSEQ multiplex PCR; TCRdb's version includes in-frame clones alone and lacks a portion of them. The data hold over a million clones, with about four fifths observed a single time. V usage is TRBV6-1 and J usage is TRBJ1-2; D not resolved. Sequencing used memory CD4+ T cells from PBMCs. Subset reported: CD45RA-negative fraction. The TCR sequence derives from a man aged 18-30 years in good health. Some clones in this sample may be carry-over from other donors' samples. CDR3 amino acids: CASSEGYPGLGGYTF. CDR3 nucleotides: TGTGCCAGCAGTGAAGGCTACCCGGGTTTGGGTGGCTACACCTTC.